These 8 T cell receptor beta chains were all obtained from the same sample, sequenced in a study of blood T cell repertoires in COVID-19. Profiled with immunoSEQ multiplex PCR; TCRdb holds only in-frame clones, not every one. The sample includes approximately 250,000 clones, approximately 85% of them seen just once. The specimen sequenced was PBMCs or T cells enriched from blood (not recorded which). All receptors derive from a woman aged 45-65 years with acute COVID-19.

In DNA, the CDR3 is TGTGCCAGCAGTCCTGGGAGCTCTGGAAACACCATATATTTT. This translates into CASSPGSSGNTIYF. The chain is built from TRBV25-1 and TRBJ1-3; D remains unclear. CDR3 length: 14 residues. V was trimmed by 5 bases and J by 0 bases, leaving 8 bases between them. The V gene's germline CDR1 is MGHDK and CDR2 SYGVNS.

This sequence joins TRBV7-9 and TRBJ2-5, with TRBD1 identical over 10 bases. CDR3 size: 15 residues. V dropped 7 bases and J dropped 4; count of bases not matched to a gene: 9. In germline, CDR1 is SEHNR, CDR2 FQNEAQ (reference sequence). The CDR3 DNA sequence: TGTGCCAGCACCCTTGACAGGGGGCAGGGAGAGACCCAGTACTTC. This sequence encodes CASTLDRGQGETQYF.

The chain combines TRBV2 with TRBJ1-1, with D unresolved. V was trimmed by 4 bases and J by 1 base, leaving 7 bases between them. Germline V CDR1 and CDR2: SNHLY, FYNNEI. The CDR3 sequence is 13 residues long. The CDR3 DNA sequence: TGTGCCAGCAGTGCAGACAAGAACACTGAAGCTTTCTTT. It codes for CASSADKNTEAFF.

This clone was seen only once. J is TRBJ2-1 and V is TRBV5-1, with 11 bases that match TRBD2. Germline trimming cut 0 bases from V and 5 bases from J; bases unmatched to any gene: 4. This CDR3 has 16 residues. CDR1 and CDR2 from the germline V gene are SGHRS and YFSETQ. CDR3 amino acids: CASSLVPSGGHNEQFF. In nucleotides, the CDR3 is TGCGCCAGCAGCTTGGTTCCTAGCGGGGGGCACAATGAGCAGTTCTTC.

V usage is TRBV6-2 or TRBV6-3 and J usage is TRBJ1-5; D call uncertain. The CDR3 contains 12 residues. Per the germline V gene, CDR1 is MNHEY and CDR2 is SVGEGT. The V gene lost 4 bases and the J gene lost 7 bases, with 8 bases spanning the gap. CDR3: CASSSSGQPQHF. As DNA, the CDR3 is TGTGCCAGCAGTTCCTCGGGCCAGCCCCAGCATTTT.

This clone came up a few times. The V call is TRBV30, the J call TRBJ2-5; D gene unclear. V lost 2 bases, J lost 4 bases, and 14 bases lay in between. The CDR3 sequence is 14 residues long. Germline CDR1 is GTSNPN and CDR2 is SVGIG (reference sequence). CDR3 nucleotides: TGTGCCTGGAGTCGAGGCCGGTCGGGAGAGACCCAGTACTTC. Residues: CAWSRGRSGETQYF.

V gene TRBV7-2 combines with J gene TRBJ1-5; D gene ambiguous. The CDR3 spans 15 residues. Trimming took 1 base from V and 1 from J, leaving 8 bases between them. Germline CDR1 reads SGHTA; CDR2 reads FQGNSA. The CDR3, as DNA: TGTGCCAGCAGCTTAGAGGTCAGGAGCAATCAGCCCCAGCATTTT. Protein: CASSLEVRSNQPQHF.

V and J are TRBV18 and TRBJ2-7; D may be TRBD2 (5 bases). Germline values: CDR1 KGHSH, CDR2 LQKENI. Trimming cost V 6 bases and J 3 bases, with 15 bases left between them. CDR3 size: 14 residues. The CDR3 nucleotides read TGTGCCAGCTCGCCGGGATCTTTTAGCTACGAGCAGTACTTC. Its protein is CASSPGSFSYEQYF.